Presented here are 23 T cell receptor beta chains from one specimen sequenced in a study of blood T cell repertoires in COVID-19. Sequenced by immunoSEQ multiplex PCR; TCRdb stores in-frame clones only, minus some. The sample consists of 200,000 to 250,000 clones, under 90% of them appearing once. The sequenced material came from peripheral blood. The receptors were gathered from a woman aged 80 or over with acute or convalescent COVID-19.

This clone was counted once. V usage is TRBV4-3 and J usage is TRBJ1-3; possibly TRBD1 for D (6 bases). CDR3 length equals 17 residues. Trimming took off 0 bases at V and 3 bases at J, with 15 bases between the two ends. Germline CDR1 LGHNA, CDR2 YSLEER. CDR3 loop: CASSQEGGRGYGNTIYF. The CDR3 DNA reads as TGCGCCAGCAGCCAAGAGGGCGGCAGGGGATATGGAAACACCATATATTTT.

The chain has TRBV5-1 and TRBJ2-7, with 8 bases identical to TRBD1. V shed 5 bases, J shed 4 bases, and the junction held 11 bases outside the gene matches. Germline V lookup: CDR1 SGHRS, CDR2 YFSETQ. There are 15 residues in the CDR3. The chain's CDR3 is CASSHPTGEAYEQYF. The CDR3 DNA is TGCGCCAGCAGTCATCCGACAGGGGAAGCTTACGAGCAGTACTTC.

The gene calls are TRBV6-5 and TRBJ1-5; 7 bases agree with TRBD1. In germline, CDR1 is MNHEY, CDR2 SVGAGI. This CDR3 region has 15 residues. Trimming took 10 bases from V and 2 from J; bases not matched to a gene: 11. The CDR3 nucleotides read TGTGCCACCAACTCAAGGGGGCTCGGCAATCAGCCCCAGCATTTT. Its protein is CATNSRGLGNQPQHF.

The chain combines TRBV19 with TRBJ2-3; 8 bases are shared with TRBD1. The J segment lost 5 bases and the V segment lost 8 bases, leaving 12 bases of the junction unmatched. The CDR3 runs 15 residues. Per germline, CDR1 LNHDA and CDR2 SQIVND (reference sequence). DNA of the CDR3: TGTGCCAGTCGAAAGGGACAGGCGGCGATAGATACGCAGTATTTT. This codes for CASRKGQAAIDTQYF.

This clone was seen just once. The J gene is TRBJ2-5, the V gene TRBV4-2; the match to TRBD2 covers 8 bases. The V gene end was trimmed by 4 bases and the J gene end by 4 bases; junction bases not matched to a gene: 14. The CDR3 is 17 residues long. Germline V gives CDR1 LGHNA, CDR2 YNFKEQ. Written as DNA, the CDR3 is TGTGCCAGCAGCCCGAGAGGACGCGGACTAGCTCGAGAGACCCAGTACTTC. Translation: CASSPRGRGLARETQYF.

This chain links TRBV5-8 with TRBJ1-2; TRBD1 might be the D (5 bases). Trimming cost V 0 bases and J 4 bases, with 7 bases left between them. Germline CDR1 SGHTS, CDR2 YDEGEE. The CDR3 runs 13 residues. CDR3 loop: CASSLAQGYGYTF. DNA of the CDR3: TGTGCCAGCAGCTTGGCGCAGGGCTATGGCTACACCTTC.

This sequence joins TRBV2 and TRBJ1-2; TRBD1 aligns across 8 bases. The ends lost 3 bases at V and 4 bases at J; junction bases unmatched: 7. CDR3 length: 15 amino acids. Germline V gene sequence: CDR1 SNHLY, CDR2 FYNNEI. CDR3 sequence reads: CASSEQGAWVYGYTF. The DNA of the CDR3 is TGTGCCAGCAGTGAGCAGGGGGCTTGGGTCTATGGCTACACCTTC. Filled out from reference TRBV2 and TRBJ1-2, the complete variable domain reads EPEVTQTPSHQVTQMGQEVILRCVPISNHLYFYWYRQILGQKVEFLVSFYNNEISEKSEIFDDQFSVERPDGSNFTLKIRSTKLEDSAMYFCASSEQGAWVYGYTFGSGTRLTVV.

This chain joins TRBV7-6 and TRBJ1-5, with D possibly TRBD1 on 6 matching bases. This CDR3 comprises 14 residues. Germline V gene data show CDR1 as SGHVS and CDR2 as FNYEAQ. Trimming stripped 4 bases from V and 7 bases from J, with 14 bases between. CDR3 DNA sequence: TGTGCCAGCAGCTCCTCAGGGGAGGGACAGCCCCAGCATTTT. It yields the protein CASSSSGEGQPQHF. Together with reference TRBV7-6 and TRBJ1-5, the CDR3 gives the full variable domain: GAGVSQSPRYKVTKRGQDVALRCDPISGHVSLYWYRQALGQGPEFLTYFNYEAQQDKSGLPNDRFSAERPEGSISTLTIQRTEQRDSAMYRCASSSSGEGQPQHFGDGTRLSIL.

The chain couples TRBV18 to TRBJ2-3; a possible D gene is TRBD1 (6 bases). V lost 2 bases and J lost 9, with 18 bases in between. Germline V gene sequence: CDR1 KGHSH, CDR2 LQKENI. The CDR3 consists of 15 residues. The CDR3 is CASSPSKGVTETQYF. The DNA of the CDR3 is TGTGCCAGCTCACCATCGAAGGGGGTTACGGAGACGCAGTATTTT.

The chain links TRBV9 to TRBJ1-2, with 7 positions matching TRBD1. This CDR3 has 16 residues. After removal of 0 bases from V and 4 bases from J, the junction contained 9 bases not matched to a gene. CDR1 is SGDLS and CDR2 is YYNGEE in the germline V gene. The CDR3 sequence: CASSVGGGRTGYGYTF. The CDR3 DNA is TGTGCCAGCAGCGTAGGAGGGGGTCGGACAGGCTATGGCTACACCTTC.

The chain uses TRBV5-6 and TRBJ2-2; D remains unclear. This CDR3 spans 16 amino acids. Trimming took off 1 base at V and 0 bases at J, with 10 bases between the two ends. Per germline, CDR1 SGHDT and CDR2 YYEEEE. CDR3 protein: CASSLMGQANTGELFF. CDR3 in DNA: TGTGCCAGCAGCTTGATGGGCCAGGCGAACACCGGGGAGCTGTTTTTT. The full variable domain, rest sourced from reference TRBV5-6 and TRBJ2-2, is DAGVTQSPTHLIKTRGQQVTLRCSPKSGHDTVSWYQQALGQGPQFIFQYYEEEERQRGNFPDRFSGHQFPNYSSELNVNALLLGDSALYLCASSLMGQANTGELFFGEGSRLTVL.

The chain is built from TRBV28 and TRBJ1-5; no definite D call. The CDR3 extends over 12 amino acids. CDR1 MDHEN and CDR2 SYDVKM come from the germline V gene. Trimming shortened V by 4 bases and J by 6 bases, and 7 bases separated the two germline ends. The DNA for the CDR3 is TGTGCCAGCAGTTCTCAACTTCAGCCCCAGCATTTT. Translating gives CASSSQLQPQHF.

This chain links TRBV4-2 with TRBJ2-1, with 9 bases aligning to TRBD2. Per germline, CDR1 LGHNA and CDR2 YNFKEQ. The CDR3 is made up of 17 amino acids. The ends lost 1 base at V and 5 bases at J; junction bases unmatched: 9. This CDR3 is CASSQAALAGYHNEQFF. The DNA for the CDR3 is TGTGCCAGCAGCCAAGCGGCTCTAGCGGGGTACCACAATGAGCAGTTCTTC.

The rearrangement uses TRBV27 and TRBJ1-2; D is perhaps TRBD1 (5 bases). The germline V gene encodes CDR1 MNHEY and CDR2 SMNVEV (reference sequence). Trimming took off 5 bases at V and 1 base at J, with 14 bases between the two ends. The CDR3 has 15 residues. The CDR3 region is CASSPGGFGNYGYTF. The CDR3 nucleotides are TGTGCCAGCAGTCCCGGGGGTTTCGGTAACTATGGCTACACCTTC.

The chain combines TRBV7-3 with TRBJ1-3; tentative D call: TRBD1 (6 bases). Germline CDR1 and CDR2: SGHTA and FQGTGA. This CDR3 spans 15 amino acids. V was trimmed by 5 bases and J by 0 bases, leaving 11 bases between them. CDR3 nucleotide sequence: TGTGCCAGCAGCCCGGACAGTAGCTCTGGAAACACCATATATTTT. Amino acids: CASSPDSSSGNTIYF.

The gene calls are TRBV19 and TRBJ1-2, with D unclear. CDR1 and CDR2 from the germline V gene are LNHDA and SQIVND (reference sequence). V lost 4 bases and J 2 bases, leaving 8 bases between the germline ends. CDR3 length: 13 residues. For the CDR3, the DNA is TGTGCCAGTAGTAAGAGGCTCAACTATGGCTACACCTTC. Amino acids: CASSKRLNYGYTF.

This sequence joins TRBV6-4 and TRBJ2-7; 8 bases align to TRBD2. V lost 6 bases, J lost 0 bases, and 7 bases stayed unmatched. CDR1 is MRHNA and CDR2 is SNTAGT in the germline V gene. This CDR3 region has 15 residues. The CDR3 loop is CASRPREGISYEQYF. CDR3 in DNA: TGTGCCAGCAGGCCACGGGAGGGAATCTCCTACGAGCAGTACTTC.

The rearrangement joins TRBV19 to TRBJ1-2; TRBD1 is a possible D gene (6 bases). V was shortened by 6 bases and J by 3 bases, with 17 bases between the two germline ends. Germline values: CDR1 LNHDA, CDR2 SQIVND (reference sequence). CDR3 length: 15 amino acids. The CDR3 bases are TGTGCCAGTAGCCTACAGGGTACGACTGACTATGGCTACACCTTC. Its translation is CASSLQGTTDYGYTF. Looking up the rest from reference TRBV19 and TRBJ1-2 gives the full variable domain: DGGITQSPKYLFRKEGQNVTLSCEQNLNHDAMYWYRQDPGQGLRLIYYSQIVNDFQKGDIAEGYSVSREKKESFPLTVTSAQKNPTAFYLCASSLQGTTDYGYTFGSGTRLTVV.

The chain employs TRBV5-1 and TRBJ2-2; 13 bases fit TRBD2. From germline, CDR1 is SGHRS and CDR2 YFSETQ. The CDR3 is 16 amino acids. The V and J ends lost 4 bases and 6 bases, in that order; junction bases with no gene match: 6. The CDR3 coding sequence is TGCGCCAGCAGCCTTACTAGCGGGGGGGCCCCCGGGGAGCTGTTTTTT. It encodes CASSLTSGGAPGELFF.

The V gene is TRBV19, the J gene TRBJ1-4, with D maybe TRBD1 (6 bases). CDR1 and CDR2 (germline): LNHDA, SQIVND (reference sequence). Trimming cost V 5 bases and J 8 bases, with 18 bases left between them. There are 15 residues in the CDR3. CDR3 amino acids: CASSPSGDTYEKLFF. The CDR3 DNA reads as TGTGCCAGTAGTCCCTCCGGGGACACCTACGAAAAACTGTTTTTT. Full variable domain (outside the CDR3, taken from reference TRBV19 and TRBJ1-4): DGGITQSPKYLFRKEGQNVTLSCEQNLNHDAMYWYRQDPGQGLRLIYYSQIVNDFQKGDIAEGYSVSREKKESFPLTVTSAQKNPTAFYLCASSPSGDTYEKLFFGSGTQLSVL.

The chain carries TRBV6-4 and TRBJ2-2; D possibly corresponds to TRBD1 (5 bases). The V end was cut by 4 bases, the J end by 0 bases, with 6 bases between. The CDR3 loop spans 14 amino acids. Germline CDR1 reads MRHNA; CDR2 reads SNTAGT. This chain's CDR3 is CASSAGTNTGELFF. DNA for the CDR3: TGTGCCAGCAGTGCAGGGACGAACACCGGGGAGCTGTTTTTT.

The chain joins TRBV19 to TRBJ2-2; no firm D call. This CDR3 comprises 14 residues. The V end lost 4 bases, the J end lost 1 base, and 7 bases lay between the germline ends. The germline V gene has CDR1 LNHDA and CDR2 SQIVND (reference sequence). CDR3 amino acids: CASSTTGNTGELFF. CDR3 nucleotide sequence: TGTGCCAGTAGTACCACGGGGAACACCGGGGAGCTGTTTTTT.

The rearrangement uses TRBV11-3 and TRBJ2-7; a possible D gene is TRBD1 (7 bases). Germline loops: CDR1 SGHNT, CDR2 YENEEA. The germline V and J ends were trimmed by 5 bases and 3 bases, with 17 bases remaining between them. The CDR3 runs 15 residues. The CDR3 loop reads CASSPGGQIHYEQYF. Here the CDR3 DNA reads TGTGCCAGCAGCCCAGGGGGGCAGATCCACTACGAGCAGTACTTC.